The subject of this entry is one T cell receptor beta chain. What it recognizes is unknown. The data derive from a study of CD4 T cells in relation to SARS-CoV-2 and coronaviruses. Study-wide context: The restricting HLA molecule for shared crossreactive spike epitopes was mapped. The study's findings and limits: SARS-CoV-2-driven expansion was significantly weaker in crossreactive than monoreactive clones.

CD4+ T cells from unexposed donors were obtained before the COVID-19 pandemic (2011-2018). CD4+ T cells were isolated from the cells after more than 8 days of culture. As cell numbers allowed, unexposed-donor CD4+ T cells faced SARS-CoV-2 S/N and four cold-coronavirus spikes. Sequencing used immunoSEQ multiplex PCR; TCRdb keeps in-frame clones, though not all of them. The profile shows about 25,000 clones, approximately 80% of them singletons. V was pared by 1 base and J by 5 bases, with 7 bases between. Germline V gene sequence: CDR1 LGHDT, CDR2 YNNKEL (reference sequence). There are 13 residues in the CDR3.

The specimen was CD4+ T cells from PBMCs, cultured in vitro. This receptor was obtained from a human donor in good health. V and J are TRBV3-1 (or the pseudogene TRBV3-2) and TRBJ2-3; D call uncertain. CDR3 region: CASSQVTQDTQYF. CDR3 DNA: TGTGCCAGCAGCCAAGTAACCCAAGATACGCAGTATTTT.